The rows below give T cell receptor beta chains drawn from one sample of a study of cytomegalovirus exposure and HLA in healthy donors. The data were produced by immunoSEQ multiplex PCR, yet TCRdb's version contains in-frame clones alone and is incomplete. The sample lists about 120,000 clones; around three quarters were seen once. Sequences were obtained from PBMCs. The receptors derive from a woman aged 40 to 50 in good health and CMV-seropositive. Both conserved end residues are part of each CDR3. D genes are given only for firm matches. Rows may omit the clone size; those that give it use once, few, many or a size class.

clone_size,d_call,v_call,j_call,cdr3_nt,cdr3_aa
-,-,TRBV4-1,TRBJ2-5,TGCGCCAGCAGCCAACGAGACAGGGAGGAGCAGTACTTC,CASSQRDREEQYF
-,TRBD2,TRBV4-2,TRBJ2-3,TGTGCCAGCAGCCAAGATCTTCCTAGCGGGACAGATACGCAGTATTTT,CASSQDLPSGTDTQYF
-,-,TRBV18,TRBJ1-1,TGTGCCAGCTCGGAGCGGGTCCTCGAGGGGTACACTGAAGCTTTCTTT,CASSERVLEGYTEAFF
-,-,TRBV19,TRBJ1-5,TGTGCCAGTAGTATCTACCTCCCCAATCAGCCCCAGCATTTT,CASSIYLPNQPQHF
-,TRBD1,TRBV5-1,TRBJ2-1,TGCGCCAGCAGCTTGATCGGACAGGGAACCAATGAGCAGTTCTTC,CASSLIGQGTNEQFF
-,TRBD1,TRBV4-1,TRBJ1-1,TGCGCCAGCAGCCGTATTCCGGGACAGGGGAACACTGAAGCTTTCTTT,CASSRIPGQGNTEAFF
-,-,TRBV2,TRBJ2-5,TGTGCCAGCGAGCCCAGCGGGCTACAAGAGACCCAGTACTTC,CASEPSGLQETQYF
-,-,TRBV2,TRBJ2-1,TGTGCCAGCATATCCGGGATTTCCTACAATGAGCAGTTCTTC,CASISGISYNEQFF
once,TRBD2,TRBV5-6,TRBJ2-1,TGTGCCAGCAGCTACATAGCGGGAAGCTCCTACAATGAGCAGTTCTTC,CASSYIAGSSYNEQFF
-,-,TRBV5-1,TRBJ2-2,TGCGCCAGCAGAGGTGGGCCGAACACCGGGGAGCTGTTTTTT,CASRGGPNTGELFF
-,-,TRBV11-2,TRBJ2-3,TGTGCCAGCAGGCCCGGGGGAGGTAGATATACGCAGTATTTT,CASRPGGGRYTQYF
-,-,TRBV6-6,TRBJ1-5,TGTGCCAGCACCTCATCGATTACGCCCTTCGGGCAGCCCCAGCATTTT,CASTSSITPFGQPQHF
-,TRBD2,TRBV9,TRBJ2-7,TGTGCCAGCAGCGTAGGAGCGGGGGCCAACTCCTACGAGCAGTACTTC,CASSVGAGANSYEQYF
once,TRBD1,TRBV7-3,TRBJ1-1,TGTGCCAGCAGCTTAACACAGGGGACTGAAGCTTTCTTT,CASSLTQGTEAFF
few,TRBD2,TRBV18,TRBJ2-5,TGTGCCAGCTCCCGGACTAGCGGGGCCCCAGAGACCCAGTACTTC,CASSRTSGAPETQYF
-,TRBD2,TRBV2,TRBJ2-3,TGTGCCAGCAGGGTTATAGCGGGCGCAGCAGATACGCAGTATTTT,CASRVIAGAADTQYF
-,TRBD1,TRBV6-1,TRBJ1-5,TGTGCCAGCAGTGCCTGGGCAGGGGGAAGCAATCAGCCCCAGCATTTT,CASSAWAGGSNQPQHF
-,-,TRBV28,TRBJ1-1,TGTGCCAGCAGTTGGCGGGCTGAAGCTTTCTTT,CASSWRAEAFF
few,-,TRBV5-1,TRBJ2-7,TGCGCCAGCAGCTTAACAGGTTCCTACGAGCAGTACTTC,CASSLTGSYEQYF
few,-,TRBV21-1,TRBJ2-7,TGTGCCAGCAGCAAAAGGCGGGGGGGCTACGAGCAGTACTTC,CASSKRRGGYEQYF
-,TRBD1,TRBV19,TRBJ1-5,TGTGCCAGTAGTACCCGACAGGGCGGTCAGCCCCAGCATTTT,CASSTRQGGQPQHF
-,-,TRBV29-1,TRBJ1-1,TGCAGCGCAGGGGCTGGACGCACTGAAGCTTTCTTT,CSAGAGRTEAFF
-,TRBD1,TRBV7-2,TRBJ1-5,TGTGCCAGCAGTCCGACAGGGGGTAATCAGCCCCAGCATTTT,CASSPTGGNQPQHF
-,TRBD1,TRBV11-2,TRBJ1-6,TGTGCCAGCAGCTCAAGGACAGGGAATTCACCCCTCCACTTT,CASSSRTGNSPLHF
few,TRBD2,TRBV11-3,TRBJ2-1,TGTGCCAGCGCTGGAGCGGGGTTGGCTGAGCAGTTCTTC,CASAGAGLAEQFF
-,-,TRBV18,TRBJ2-7,TGTGCCAGCTCACTTTCTAGCAGTGTCTACGAGCAGTACTTC,CASSLSSSVYEQYF
-,-,TRBV19,TRBJ1-5,TGTGCCAGTAGTACCACTGTTCAGCCCCAGCATTTT,CASSTTVQPQHF
-,-,TRBV18,TRBJ1-5,TGTGCCAGCTCCCTCAACAGGGACAGCAATCAGCCCCAGCATTTT,CASSLNRDSNQPQHF
few,TRBD2,TRBV6-5,TRBJ2-7,TGTGCCAGCAGTTACCACCGGGGGGGGGCTTACGAGCAGTACTTC,CASSYHRGGAYEQYF
-,TRBD1,TRBV29-1,TRBJ1-1,TGCAGGGTGGGTGGAACAGGGGTTAACACTGAAGCTTTCTTT,CRVGGTGVNTEAFF
-,-,TRBV9,TRBJ2-1,TGTGCCAGCAGCGTAGGTAGAGTGGGCGGGTTGTTCTTC,CASSVGRVGGLFF
-,-,TRBV21-1,TRBJ1-1,TGTGCCAGCAGTCCCCGGGGGATAGAAGCTTTCTTT,CASSPRGIEAFF
-,-,TRBV5-4,TRBJ2-2,TGTGCCAGCAGCTTGGCGGGAGTACCGACCGGGGAGCTGTTTTTT,CASSLAGVPTGELFF
-,-,TRBV6-1,TRBJ2-5,TGTGCCAGCAGTCCGGGACTCCAAGAGACCCAGTACTTC,CASSPGLQETQYF
-,TRBD1,TRBV30,TRBJ1-2,TGTGCCTACCGCCGGACAGGAGACGGCTACACCTTC,CAYRRTGDGYTF
once,-,TRBV7-8,TRBJ2-7,TGTGCCAGCAGCTTAGGGAGTGCCAGATACGAGCAGTACTTC,CASSLGSARYEQYF
-,TRBD2,TRBV9,TRBJ2-5,TGTGCCAGCAGCGTATCGACGGGGGGGAGAGAGACCCAGTACTTC,CASSVSTGGRETQYF
-,TRBD1,TRBV7-3,TRBJ2-2,TGTGCCAGCAGCTCGCAACAGGGGGCAGGGGAGCTGTTTTTT,CASSSQQGAGELFF
-,-,TRBV14,TRBJ1-6,TGTGCCAGCAGCCAAAGCATCTATAATTCACCCCTCCACTTT,CASSQSIYNSPLHF
-,-,TRBV18,TRBJ1-4,TGTGCCAGCTCGCCTAACCCCCGGGAAAAACTGTTTTTT,CASSPNPREKLFF
-,TRBD1,TRBV6-5,TRBJ1-4,TGTGCCAGCAGACTCTCCCGGGACAGGGAAGAAAAACTGTTTTTT,CASRLSRDREEKLFF
-,-,TRBV5-4,TRBJ1-3,TGTGCCAGCAGCTCAGGGTGGTCTGGAAACACCATATATTTT,CASSSGWSGNTIYF
-,TRBD1,TRBV6-1,TRBJ1-6,TGTGCCAGCAGACAGGGGTCTTTCTATAATTCACCCCTCCACTTT,CASRQGSFYNSPLHF
-,TRBD1,TRBV18,TRBJ1-4,TGTGCCAGCTCCGAGACAGGGGGGACTGAAAAACTGTTTTTT,CASSETGGTEKLFF
-,TRBD1,TRBV7-9,TRBJ1-6,TGTGCCAGCAGCTTAGGAGGGGGCTATGGGAATTCACCCCTCCACTTT,CASSLGGGYGNSPLHF
-,-,TRBV15,TRBJ2-5,TGTGCCACCAGCAGGGACCCAGGGCGAGAGACCCAGTACTTC,CATSRDPGRETQYF
-,-,TRBV5-4,TRBJ2-1,TGTGCCAGCAGCCAAGGGGCAGTTTACAATGAGCAGTTCTTC,CASSQGAVYNEQFF